The next 20 T cell receptor beta chains were all read from a single sample in a study of blood T cell repertoires in COVID-19. Data came from immunoSEQ multiplex PCR; TCRdb stores just in-frame clones and leaves some out. The sample has around 350,000 clones, approximately 86% seen once. Sequencing was carried out using peripheral blood. Source of these receptors: a human donor in a cohort sampled during active COVID-19.

The chain is built from TRBV10-2 and TRBJ2-1; D is possibly TRBD1 (5 bases). Germline CDR1 WSHSY, CDR2 SAAADI. CDR3 length: 14 amino acids. V shed 7 bases and J shed 0 bases, with 10 bases lying between them. CDR3 region: CASMVQDSYNEQFF. CDR3 nucleotide sequence: TGCGCCAGCATGGTACAGGACTCCTACAATGAGCAGTTCTTC.

The chain carries TRBV23-1 and TRBJ2-7; TRBD1 might be the D (5 bases). TRBV23-1 is an open reading frame, and its role is uncertain. The CDR3 has 14 amino acids. Trimming removed 4 bases from V and 3 bases from J, with 13 bases in between. CDR3 sequence: CASSPTGMHYEQYF. CDR3 coding DNA: TGCGCCAGCAGTCCAACAGGTATGCACTACGAGCAGTACTTC.

This clone was seen only once. CDR3 coding DNA: TGTGCCAGCAGCCGGAGACGGAGTGACGGGGAGCTGTTTTTT. Protein product: CASSRRRSDGELFF. The J gene is TRBJ2-2, the V gene TRBV7-9, with D hard to call. The CDR3 length is 14 residues. Germline V CDR1 and CDR2: SEHNR, FQNEAQ (reference sequence). Trimming removed 5 bases at V and 7 bases at J, with 14 bases between.

This rearrangement joins TRBV15 to TRBJ2-1; the D is unclear. V gave up 5 bases and J gave up 5 bases, with 4 bases separating them. Germline lookup yields CDR1 LNHNV and CDR2 YYDKDF (reference sequence). This CDR3 has 11 residues. This CDR3 is CATSGHNEQFF. The CDR3 DNA reads as TGTGCCACCAGCGGCCACAATGAGCAGTTCTTC.

As concerns this clone: Other DNA variants within this sample encode the same CDR3. This chain uses TRBV27 with TRBJ2-2; the match to TRBD2 covers 7 bases. With V trimmed by 3 bases and J by 0 bases, 4 bases remained unmatched. This CDR3 is 16 amino acids long. From germline, CDR1 is MNHEY and CDR2 SMNVEV (reference sequence). CDR3 in amino acids: CASSFGGLTNTGELFF. Here the CDR3 DNA reads TGTGCCAGCAGTTTCGGGGGACTAACGAACACCGGGGAGCTGTTTTTT.

This chain uses TRBV4-2 with TRBJ1-4; no clear D. The CDR3 is 14 amino acids. The germline gives CDR1 LGHNA, CDR2 YNFKEQ. Trimming pared 0 bases from V and 2 bases from J, leaving 4 bases between. The CDR3 DNA follows: TGTGCCAGCAGCCAAGACAGGACTAATGAAAAACTGTTTTTT. It is translated as CASSQDRTNEKLFF.

On this clone itself: Other DNA sequences of this sample code for an identical CDR3. The rearrangement links TRBV28 to TRBJ2-7; a weak D match, TRBD2 (5 bases). CDR1 and CDR2 from the germline V gene are MDHEN and SYDVKM. This CDR3 has 12 residues. Trimming left V 2 bases short and J 3 bases short, with 5 bases between. CDR3 protein: CASSLGLYEQYF. The CDR3 nucleotides read TGTGCCAGCAGTTTAGGACTCTACGAGCAGTACTTC.

This rearrangement joins TRBV29-1 to TRBJ1-2; no clear D gene. The CDR3 covers 14 residues. Germline V gene data show CDR1 as SQVTM and CDR2 as ANQGSEA. V lost 3 bases to trimming and J lost 4 bases, with 15 bases between them. This chain's CDR3 is CSVERPRLGYGYTF. In DNA form, the CDR3 reads TGCAGCGTTGAGAGGCCCCGGCTGGGCTATGGCTACACCTTC.

The chain carries TRBV6-5 and TRBJ2-5; D is perhaps TRBD1 (6 bases). V was pared by 5 bases and J by 1 base, with 8 bases between. Germline lookup yields CDR1 MNHEY and CDR2 SVGAGI. The CDR3 is 13 amino acids. CDR3 coding DNA: TGTGCCAGCAGTACAGGGCCCCAAGAGACCCAGTACTTC. Protein: CASSTGPQETQYF.

This sequence joins TRBV19 and TRBJ2-4; the match to TRBD2 covers 12 bases. CDR1 LNHDA and CDR2 SQIVND come from the germline V gene (reference sequence). V shed 5 bases, J shed 0 bases, and the junction held 8 bases outside the gene matches. This CDR3 is built from 18 residues. The CDR3 DNA is TGTGCCAGTAGTTTGTCGTCTAGCGGGAGGGTAGCCAAAAACATTCAGTACTTC. Its translation: CASSLSSSGRVAKNIQYF.

This clone was counted between two and nine times. This chain uses TRBV27 with TRBJ1-2, with D perhaps matching TRBD1 (5 bases). The CDR3 length is 15 residues. V was trimmed by 10 bases and J by 4 bases, leaving 22 bases between them. The germline V gene encodes CDR1 MNHEY and CDR2 SMNVEV (reference sequence). CDR3 nucleotides: TGTGCCACCATTCAAGTAGGGACTAGCGGCTATGGCTACACCTTC. This encodes CATIQVGTSGYGYTF.

CDR3 region: CASSESRIGGGQETQYF. The DNA for the CDR3 is TGCGCCAGCAGTGAGTCGCGTATTGGCGGGGGACAAGAGACCCAGTACTTC. This chain links TRBV10-1 with TRBJ2-5; 7 nucleotides agree with TRBD2. CDR1 WNHNN and CDR2 SYGVQD come from the germline V gene (reference sequence). V lost 0 bases and J lost 2; bases outside the gene matches: 9. CDR3 length: 17 residues.

The rearrangement links TRBV5-8 to TRBJ2-1; a weak D match, TRBD1 (5 bases). V was clipped by 5 bases and J by 12 bases, with 15 bases between them. CDR1 SGHTS and CDR2 YDEGEE come from the germline V gene. This CDR3 contains 12 residues. This CDR3 reads CASSSTGLGQFF. The CDR3 DNA reads TGTGCCAGCAGTTCTACAGGTTTAGGGCAGTTCTTC.

This clone appeared a single time. The gene calls are TRBV3-1 (or the pseudogene TRBV3-2) and TRBJ2-3; D is uncertain. Per germline, CDR1 LGHDT and CDR2 YNNKEL (reference sequence). V was pared by 0 bases and J by 4 bases, with 5 bases between. The CDR3 runs to 13 residues. The CDR3 DNA sequence: TGTGCCAGCAGCCAAGATCGTGCAGATACGCAGTATTTT. This encodes CASSQDRADTQYF.

The genes are TRBV4-1 and TRBJ2-5, with 14 nucleotides matching TRBD2. From germline, CDR1 is MGHRA and CDR2 YSYEKL. This CDR3 has 20 residues. Trimming removed 3 bases from V and 4 bases from J; junction bases left unmatched: 16. The CDR3 sequence: CASSQPRLAGGRGLGETQYF. The DNA for the CDR3 is TGCGCCAGCAGCCAGCCAAGACTAGCGGGGGGGCGAGGTTTAGGAGAGACCCAGTACTTC.

The genes are TRBV10-3 and TRBJ2-7, with 12 bases lining up with TRBD2. The V gene's germline CDR1 is ENHRY and CDR2 SYGVKD. The CDR3 spans 15 residues. Trimming at V came to 10 bases and at J to 3 bases, leaving 10 bases not matched to a gene. The chain's CDR3 is CATRPLAGGFYEQYF. The CDR3 DNA sequence: TGTGCCACCCGCCCACTAGCGGGGGGATTCTACGAGCAGTACTTC.

The chain combines TRBV7-8 with TRBJ2-7, with D possibly being TRBD1 (6 bases). The CDR3 totals 17 residues. Trimming shortened V by 5 bases and J by 3 bases, and 23 bases separated the two germline ends. Germline values: CDR1 SGHVS, CDR2 FQNEAQ. The CDR3 spells CASSPGVHDPRYYEQYF. The CDR3 DNA is TGTGCCAGCAGCCCAGGGGTCCATGACCCACGTTACTACGAGCAGTACTTC.

Concerning this clone: The germline gene is not matched at one end of the junction; a read error may be the cause. This chain connects TRBV30 to TRBJ1-4, with 7 bases lining up with TRBD1. The V gene's germline CDR1 is GTSNPN and CDR2 SVGIG (reference sequence). The CDR3 runs 14 residues. The DNA for the CDR3 is TGTGCCTGGAGGGCACAGGGGACAATGAAAAAGCTGTTTTTT. This sequence encodes CAWRAQGTMKKLFF.

The V gene is TRBV10-3, the J gene TRBJ1-2, with TRBD1 matching 7 bases. Germline values: CDR1 ENHRY, CDR2 SYGVKD. The CDR3 totals 14 residues. V gave up 7 bases and J gave up 4 bases; unmatched junction bases: 9. The CDR3 nucleotides read TGTGCCATCACCCGACAGGGACAAGGCTATGGCTACACCTTC. It yields the protein CAITRQGQGYGYTF.

The rearrangement joins TRBV4-1 to TRBJ1-4; D is undetermined. Trimming removed 4 bases at V and 12 bases at J, with 15 bases between. This CDR3 has 13 amino acids. Germline loops: CDR1 MGHRA, CDR2 YSYEKL. The CDR3 DNA follows: TGCGCCAGCAGCCGATCCGAGAATATGCAACTGTTTTTT. It is translated as CASSRSENMQLFF.